Reported below is one TCR beta chain. The antigen is unknown. CDR3 size: 16 residues. Germline V CDR1 and CDR2: SGHTA, FQGNSA. Assay used: immunoSEQ multiplex PCR; TCRdb lists only in-frame clones, some missing. The table records approximately 63,000 clones, 79% of them present only once. The source of the sample is a study of OX40 agonist ivuxolimab in advanced cancers. Study-wide context: A partial response was reached by three patients: one with hepatocellular carcinoma and two with cutaneous melanoma.

Study-level points and caveats: CD4+ and CD8+ blood T cells expanded clonally by week 6 at 0.1 to 3.0 mg/kg. Some nonresponders likewise displayed low normalized T-cell clonal expansion.

Sequencing was performed on CD4+ or CD8+ T cells sorted from blood, taken in a trial of the OX40 agonist ivuxolimab. This chain uses TRBV7-2 with TRBJ2-5; the D gene is possibly TRBD1 (5 bases). The better agreement between TRBJ2-7 and the DNA end casts doubt on the J call. This clonotype was sampled from an adult with an advanced solid tumor such as melanoma, head and neck, liver or kidney cancer. The CDR3 sequence: CASSLLGTGSSYEQYF. As DNA, the CDR3 is TGTGCCAGCAGCTTATTAGGAACAGGTAGCTCCTACGAGCAGTACTTC.